This is a list of T cell receptor beta chains from one sample in a study of cytomegalovirus exposure and HLA in healthy donors. The data were produced by immunoSEQ multiplex PCR, yet TCRdb's version contains in-frame clones alone and is incomplete. Here the sample spans about 82,000 clones, just under 95% being singletons. Sequencing was done on a sample of PBMCs. These receptors all stem from a man between 18 and 29 years old in good health and CMV-seronegative. Each CDR3 is given with its conserved first and last residue. A D gene is named only where the DNA matches it firmly. Only part of the rows carry a size: once, few, many, or a class if the clone is expanded.

clone_size j_call d_call cdr3_length v_call cdr3_aa cdr3_nt
. TRBJ1-3 TRBD1 15 TRBV18 CASSPGQGSGNTIYF TGTGCCAGCTCACCAGGACAGGGGTCTGGAAACACCATATATTTT
. TRBJ2-7 TRBD2 14 TRBV6-6 CATVVSGVSYEQYF TGTGCCACCGTCGTTAGCGGGGTCTCCTACGAGCAGTACTTC
. TRBJ1-3 TRBD1 15 TRBV7-2 CASSLMGTGENTIYF TGTGCCAGCAGCTTGATGGGCACAGGGGAAAACACCATATATTTT
. TRBJ1-1 . 9 TRBV29-1 CSVDIEAFF TGCAGCGTTGATATCGAAGCTTTCTTT
. TRBJ2-3 . 12 TRBV19 CASMSPGDTQYF TGTGCCAGTATGAGTCCCGGGGATACGCAGTATTTT
once TRBJ2-7 . 13 TRBV11-1 CASSFGGAYEQYF TGTGCCAGCAGCTTTGGTGGAGCCTACGAGCAGTACTTC
. TRBJ2-5 . 15 TRBV7-8 CASSFFGTDQETQYF TGTGCCAGCAGCTTTTTCGGCACAGACCAAGAGACCCAGTACTTC
. TRBJ2-1 . 11 TRBV27 CASRHKREQFF TGTGCCAGCAGACATAAGCGGGAGCAGTTCTTC
. TRBJ1-2 . 13 TRBV7-2 CASSGPGAYGYTF TGTGCCAGCAGCGGCCCAGGGGCCTATGGCTACACCTTC
once TRBJ1-1 . 15 TRBV6-5 CASSYSGPGYTEAFF TGTGCCAGCAGTTACTCGGGTCCGGGGTACACTGAAGCTTTCTTT
. TRBJ1-1 . 14 TRBV5-1 CASSFGQMNTEAFF TGCGCCAGCAGCTTCGGACAGATGAACACTGAAGCTTTCTTT
. TRBJ2-5 . 13 TRBV7-3 CASSLRASETQYF TGTGCCAGCAGCTTACGTGCGTCAGAGACCCAGTACTTC
. TRBJ1-2 TRBD1 16 TRBV14 CASSQERVGTAYGYTF TGTGCCAGCAGCCAAGAAAGAGTCGGGACAGCCTATGGCTACACCTTC
. TRBJ1-2 TRBD1 14 TRBV27 CASSFGDRNYGYTF TGTGCCAGCAGTTTCGGGGACAGGAACTATGGCTACACCTTC
. TRBJ2-1 TRBD2 16 TRBV11-3 CASSLGSGILYNEQFF TGTGCCAGCAGCTTGGGTAGCGGGATCCTTTACAATGAGCAGTTCTTC
few TRBJ1-2 TRBD1 15 TRBV29-1 CSVDTGEGLGYGYTF TGCAGCGTTGATACAGGGGAAGGGCTAGGCTATGGCTACACCTTC
. TRBJ2-1 . 11 TRBV2 CASSDPYEQFF TGTGCCAGCAGTGATCCCTATGAGCAGTTCTTC
. TRBJ1-1 . 14 TRBV5-4 CASSFLDRYTEAFF TGTGCCAGCAGCTTCCTCGACAGATACACTGAAGCTTTCTTT
once TRBJ2-1 TRBD2 15 TRBV11-3 CASSYAGTSGNEQFF TGTGCCAGCAGCTACGCCGGGACTAGCGGGAATGAGCAGTTCTTC
. TRBJ2-3 . 14 TRBV5-1 CASSLSRTPDTQYF TGCGCCAGCAGCTTGTCCCGGACTCCTGATACGCAGTATTTT
once TRBJ2-1 . 15 TRBV5-1 CASSLAAVSYNEQFF TGCGCCAGCAGCTTGGCGGCGGTCTCCTACAATGAGCAGTTCTTC
. TRBJ2-3 TRBD2 18 TRBV11-3 CASSLAAGGTGDTDTQYF TGTGCCAGCAGCTTAGCAGCGGGGGGTACGGGAGACACAGATACGCAGTATTTT
. TRBJ2-7 TRBD1 14 TRBV12-5 CASGLGQGTGEQYF TGTGCTAGTGGTTTGGGACAGGGAACGGGTGAGCAGTACTTC
. TRBJ2-2 TRBD1 14 TRBV4-3 CASSHGTATGELFF TGCGCCAGCAGCCATGGGACAGCCACCGGGGAGCTGTTTTTT
. TRBJ2-2 TRBD1 15 TRBV5-5 CASSQGTVPTGELFF TGTGCCAGCAGCCAGGGGACAGTACCCACCGGGGAGCTGTTTTTT
once TRBJ1-5 . 14 TRBV25-1 CASSDSRSNQPQHF TGTGCCAGCAGTGACTCGCGGAGCAATCAGCCCCAGCATTTT
. TRBJ2-7 TRBD2 13 TRBV10-2 CASSDSGGYEQYF TGCGCCAGCAGTGATAGCGGGGGATACGAGCAGTACTTC
. TRBJ2-3 TRBD2 16 TRBV5-4 CASSSGTSGSTDTQYF TGTGCCAGCAGCTCCGGGACTAGCGGGAGCACAGATACGCAGTATTTT
. TRBJ1-1 . 14 TRBV11-3 CASSLELVGGEAFF TGTGCCAGCAGCTTAGAGTTGGTGGGGGGAGAAGCTTTCTTT
. TRBJ2-5 TRBD2 16 TRBV19 CASSRGLAGYLGTQYF TGTGCCAGTAGTAGGGGACTAGCGGGTTATTTGGGGACCCAGTACTTC
. TRBJ2-7 TRBD1 14 TRBV6-5 CASSYSTGAYEQYF TGTGCCAGCAGTTACTCTACAGGGGCCTACGAGCAGTACTTC
. TRBJ2-7 . 12 TRBV4-2 CASSLDSVEQYF TGTGCCAGCAGCCTTGACAGCGTCGAGCAGTACTTC
. TRBJ2-4 . 16 TRBV29-1 CSVARPTDLAKNIQYF TGCAGCGTCGCACGCCCGACAGATCTAGCCAAAAACATTCAGTACTTC
. TRBJ1-5 . 18 TRBV6-4 CASPKAYREQGGNQPQHF TGTGCCAGCCCAAAGGCGTACCGGGAGCAAGGGGGCAATCAGCCCCAGCATTTT
. TRBJ2-7 TRBD1 12 TRBV30 CAWEGAWNEQYF TGTGCCTGGGAGGGGGCTTGGAACGAGCAGTACTTC
. TRBJ1-2 . 13 TRBV25-1 CASSENGGYGYTF TGTGCCAGCAGTGAAAACGGAGGCTATGGCTACACCTTC
. TRBJ1-2 . 15 TRBV27 CASSQGGRATYGYTF TGTGCCAGCAGCCAAGGCGGCAGGGCGACCTATGGCTACACCTTC
. TRBJ1-1 . 11 TRBV20-1 CSANQVFAAFF TGCAGTGCTAACCAGGTTTTTGCAGCTTTCTTT
. TRBJ1-1 . 14 TRBV6-5 CASRKRQFNTEAFF TGTGCCAGCAGGAAGCGACAGTTCAACACTGAAGCTTTCTTT
. TRBJ1-5 . 16 TRBV7-8 CASSEIRWGQDQPQHF TGTGCCAGCAGCGAAATTCGATGGGGGCAGGATCAGCCCCAGCATTTT
. TRBJ2-3 . 15 TRBV10-3 CAISEWAGSKDTQYF TGTGCCATCAGTGAGTGGGCAGGTTCTAAAGATACGCAGTATTTT
. TRBJ1-1 TRBD1 15 TRBV4-1 CASSRIDRENTEAFF TGCGCCAGCAGCCGGATTGACAGGGAGAACACTGAAGCTTTCTTT
. TRBJ1-1 . 15 TRBV7-9 CASSLATELNTEAFF TGTGCCAGCAGCTTAGCGACAGAGCTGAACACTGAAGCTTTCTTT
. TRBJ2-3 . 12 TRBV4-1 CASSQAADTQYF TGCGCCAGCAGCCAAGCTGCAGATACGCAGTATTTT
. TRBJ1-4 TRBD1 16 TRBV19 CASSFGQGAGNEKLFF TGTGCCAGTAGTTTCGGACAGGGGGCCGGTAATGAAAAACTGTTTTTT
. TRBJ1-2 TRBD1 15 TRBV5-1 CASSLATGGQYGYTF TGCGCCAGCAGCTTAGCCACAGGGGGCCAATATGGCTACACCTTC
. TRBJ1-2 . 11 TRBV27 CAAQGNYGYTF TGTGCCGCACAGGGTAACTATGGCTACACCTTC
. TRBJ1-1 . 15 TRBV10-3 CAISDVGRAYTEAFF TGTGCCATCAGTGATGTAGGGAGGGCCTACACTGAAGCTTTCTTT
. TRBJ1-1 . 15 TRBV11-1 CASSLVWEGRTEAFF TGTGCCAGCAGCTTAGTCTGGGAGGGCAGGACTGAAGCTTTCTTT
. TRBJ2-7 TRBD1 13 TRBV29-1 CSVEGDRAGEQYF TGCAGCGTTGAAGGGGACAGGGCAGGCGAGCAGTACTTC
once TRBJ2-5 TRBD1 16 TRBV7-2 CASSFTTGTGGETQYF TGTGCCAGCAGCTTTACTACGGGGACAGGCGGGGAGACCCAGTACTTC